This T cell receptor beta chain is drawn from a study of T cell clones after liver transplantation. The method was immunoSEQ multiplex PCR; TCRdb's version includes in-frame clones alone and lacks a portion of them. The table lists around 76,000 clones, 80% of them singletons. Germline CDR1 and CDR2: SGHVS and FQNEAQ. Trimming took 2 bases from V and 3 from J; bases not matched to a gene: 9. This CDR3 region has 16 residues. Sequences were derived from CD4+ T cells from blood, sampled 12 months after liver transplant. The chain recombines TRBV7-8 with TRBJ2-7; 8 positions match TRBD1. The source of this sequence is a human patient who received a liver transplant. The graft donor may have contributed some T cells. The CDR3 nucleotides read TGTGCCAGCAGCTTAAGATCAGGGGGCCACAGCTACGAGCAGTACTTC. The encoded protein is CASSLRSGGHSYEQYF.